The rows below give T cell receptor beta chains drawn from one sample of a study of metastatic and nonmetastatic thyroid tumors. MiXCR re-clonotyped the PCR reads for TCRdb. The data contain roughly 98,000 clones, approximately 15% of them singletons. Input material: blood. Receptor source: a female donor with papillary thyroid cancer or a benign thyroid nodule (not recorded which). Some clones in this sample may be carry-over from other donors' samples. CDR3s include the opening cysteine and the closing phenylalanine or tryptophan. D genes are given only for firm matches. The listing skips clone size in some rows; elsewhere it reads once, few, many or a size class.

CDR3 DNA,CDR3 protein,clone size,V gene,D gene,J gene
TGTGCCAGCAGCTTTTGGGAGCGGACAGGCCCATCGAACTATGGCTACACCTTC,CASSFWERTGPSNYGYTF,many,TRBV7-2,TRBD1,TRBJ1-2
TGCGCCAGCAGCCAATGGGGTGAGGAACTAGCGGGGGCCGGGGAGCTGTTTTTT,CASSQWGEELAGAGELFF,many,TRBV4-1,TRBD2,TRBJ2-2
TGTGCCAGCACCCCGGGGGGTACCCAGTACTTC,CASTPGGTQYF,once,TRBV11-2,TRBD2,TRBJ2-5
TGTGCCAGCACTTACAGCCCGAGCTCCTATAATTCACCCCTCCACTTT,CASTYSPSSYNSPLHF,many,TRBV28,NA,TRBJ1-6
TGTGCCAGTAGTCCAAGAGGGGTCCCCCCCAATCAGCCCCAGCATTTT,CASSPRGVPPNQPQHF,many,TRBV19,NA,TRBJ1-5
TGTGCCAGCAGCCCCATGGGGACACCGGGTGAAAAACTGTTTTTT,CASSPMGTPGEKLFF,many,TRBV2,NA,TRBJ1-4
TGTGCCAGCAGGCCCTTGACAGGGATGCATTCACCCCTCCACTTT,CASRPLTGMHSPLHF,many,TRBV28,TRBD1,TRBJ1-6
TGTGCCTGGTCTCAGGGGGGAGTGACCCAGTACTTC,CAWSQGGVTQYF,NA,TRBV30,NA,TRBJ2-5
TGCGCCAGCAGTGAGTCGCGGGGACTAGGCGTCGCCGGGGAGCTGTTTTTT,CASSESRGLGVAGELFF,many,TRBV10-2,TRBD2,TRBJ2-2
TGCAGTGCTAGACGCGTGGGGGAAGCTGGGGAGCTGTTTTTT,CSARRVGEAGELFF,once,TRBV20-1,NA,TRBJ2-2
TGTGCCATCAGTGTGGAGCGGGGAAGCACAGATACGCAGTATTTT,CAISVERGSTDTQYF,many,TRBV10-3,TRBD2,TRBJ2-3
TGCAGCGTTGAAGAAGGAGGGGACGGCTACACCTTC,CSVEEGGDGYTF,many,TRBV29-1,NA,TRBJ1-2
TGTGCCACCAGCAGAGAGGGGAGGGATTCACCCCTCCACTTT,CATSREGRDSPLHF,many,TRBV15,NA,TRBJ1-6
TGTGCCAGCAAAGCCGGCGGGACAGGACATCAGCCCCAGCATTTT,CASKAGGTGHQPQHF,many,TRBV12-3/TRBV12-4,TRBD1,TRBJ1-5
TGTGCCAGCAGCTTAGGGACAGGGGGCCTCAATCAGCCCCAGCATTTT,CASSLGTGGLNQPQHF,many,TRBV28,TRBD1,TRBJ1-5
TGTGCCAGCAGCCAAGATGGAGGGGCACGTGAAAAACTGTTTTTT,CASSQDGGAREKLFF,many,TRBV3-1,NA,TRBJ1-4
TGTGCCAGCAGGGGACAGGGGTCTGGGGCCAACGTCCTGACTTTC,CASRGQGSGANVLTF,many,TRBV2,TRBD1,TRBJ2-6
TGCGCCAGCAGCATGCGGACAGGGGGGCTGGGCACTGAAGCTTTCTTT,CASSMRTGGLGTEAFF,NA,TRBV5-1,TRBD1,TRBJ1-1
TGTGCCAGCAGTGAAGCGCCAAGGACCCAGGGCTACACCTTC,CASSEAPRTQGYTF,many,TRBV6-1,NA,TRBJ1-2
TGTGCCAGCAGCGTAGGAGGAACAGATACACAGTATTTT,CASSVGGTDTQYF,NA,TRBV9,NA,TRBJ2-3
TGTGCCAGCAGTGACATCTACTACCCAGATACGCAGTATTTT,CASSDIYYPDTQYF,many,TRBV28,NA,TRBJ2-3
TGCAGTGCTGATACGGGAACTAGCAATCAGCCCCAGCATTTT,CSADTGTSNQPQHF,many,TRBV20-1,NA,TRBJ1-5
TGTGCCTGGAGTGCAGGGAACACTGAAGCTTTCTTT,CAWSAGNTEAFF,many,TRBV30,NA,TRBJ1-1
TGCAGCGTTGAGTGGGGAGGGGAGACCCAGTACTTC,CSVEWGGETQYF,many,TRBV29-1,TRBD2,TRBJ2-5
TGTGCCAGCAGTTTGGGCTTGCGGGGGGCCCTCACAGATACGCAGTATTTT,CASSLGLRGALTDTQYF,many,TRBV6-5,TRBD2,TRBJ2-3
TGTGCCAGCTACGAGAGGAGCTCTGGAAACACCATATATTTT,CASYERSSGNTIYF,many,TRBV6-2/TRBV6-3,NA,TRBJ1-3
TGCGCCAGCAGTTCGGTGCAACGGGGTAAAGATACGCAGTATTTT,CASSSVQRGKDTQYF,few,TRBV10-1,NA,TRBJ2-3
TGTGCCAGCGGGGTCATAGCCGCAGATACGCAGTATTTT,CASGVIAADTQYF,many,TRBV19,NA,TRBJ2-3
TGTGCCAGCAGCCCATCCCCGCGGACAGGGGTGCACTATGGCTACACCTTC,CASSPSPRTGVHYGYTF,many,TRBV6-1,TRBD1,TRBJ1-2
TGTGCCAGTAGGCCGGACAGGGGCTATGGCTACACCTTC,CASRPDRGYGYTF,many,TRBV19,TRBD1,TRBJ1-2
TGTGCCAGCAGTGGACCCCCCCTATGCTATGGCTACACCTTC,CASSGPPLCYGYTF,few,TRBV2,NA,TRBJ1-2
TGTGCCAGCAGCTTAGCGCGAACAGGGAGTGAAAAACTGTTTTTT,CASSLARTGSEKLFF,many,TRBV7-9,NA,TRBJ1-4
TGTGCCAGCAGTTTTGACAGGGAAGGCAGCTACTACGAGCAGTACTTC,CASSFDREGSYYEQYF,many,TRBV6-2/TRBV6-3,TRBD1,TRBJ2-7
TGCGCCAGCAAAAAGGGGGCCTTACCAGATACGCAGTATTTT,CASKKGALPDTQYF,many,TRBV5-1,TRBD1,TRBJ2-3
TGTGCCATCAGTGAGAGGGGGCTAGACACTGAAGCTTTCTTT,CAISERGLDTEAFF,many,TRBV10-3,TRBD1,TRBJ1-1
TGTGCCAGTAGTATGAGGGGGCCTGGGGCCAACGTCCTGACTTTC,CASSMRGPGANVLTF,many,TRBV19,TRBD1,TRBJ2-6
TGTGCCAGCAGCAAGACGGGGGGGCCAGATACGCAGTATTTT,CASSKTGGPDTQYF,many,TRBV6-1,TRBD2,TRBJ2-3
TGTGCCAGCAGCTTAGATCCAGGGTCGAGTTCTGGAAACACCATATATTTT,CASSLDPGSSSGNTIYF,many,TRBV11-2,NA,TRBJ1-3
TGTGCCAGCCGGCCGCCAGGGGGCAATGGCTACACCTTC,CASRPPGGNGYTF,many,TRBV28,TRBD1,TRBJ1-2
TGTGCCAGCAACCTAGGGATACCTCAAGAGACCCAGTACTTC,CASNLGIPQETQYF,many,TRBV9,NA,TRBJ2-5
TGTGCCAGCAGCTTAACCGGCAATGAGCAGTTCTTC,CASSLTGNEQFF,many,TRBV7-9,NA,TRBJ2-1
TGTGCCAGCAGCCTCAACAGGGTTCTAGACAAAAACATTCAGTACTTC,CASSLNRVLDKNIQYF,NA,TRBV11-2,NA,TRBJ2-4
TGTGCTAGTGGTTTGGGTATTGGGGGTTCGAACACCGGGGAGCTGTTTTTT,CASGLGIGGSNTGELFF,many,TRBV12-5,NA,TRBJ2-2
TGTGCCAGCAGCCAAGTTGTGCGGGGCCAAGACTATGGCTACACCTTC,CASSQVVRGQDYGYTF,many,TRBV4-2,NA,TRBJ1-2
TGTGCCAGCAGTCAGGGGGACAGTTCTAATAGCAATCAGCCCCAGCATTTT,CASSQGDSSNSNQPQHF,many,TRBV2,TRBD1,TRBJ1-5
TGTGCCAGCAGTTCGGGACAGGATAATGAAAAACTGTTTTTT,CASSSGQDNEKLFF,many,TRBV28,TRBD1,TRBJ1-4
TGTGCCAGCAGCTCGAAGAATCATCTGAATCAGCCCCAGCATTTT,CASSSKNHLNQPQHF,NA,TRBV5-6,NA,TRBJ1-5
TGTGCCAGCCGATACTCAGACCAGGGGGATAATGAGCAGTTCTTC,CASRYSDQGDNEQFF,many,TRBV2,TRBD1,TRBJ2-1
TGTGCCAGTACCCCTCTGGCAGGCAGGGGGACCCAGTACTTC,CASTPLAGRGTQYF,many,TRBV19,NA,TRBJ2-5
TGCGCCAGCAGCTCGGGTGGGGAACGGACAGATACGCAGTATTTT,CASSSGGERTDTQYF,NA,TRBV5-1,NA,TRBJ2-3
TGTGCCAGCAGCGCCGGCCGGTATAGCAATCAGCCCCAGCATTTT,CASSAGRYSNQPQHF,many,TRBV13,NA,TRBJ1-5
TGTGCCAGCAGCCAAGATCGAATCCAAGAGACCCAGTACTTC,CASSQDRIQETQYF,NA,TRBV3-1,NA,TRBJ2-5
TGTGCCAGCAGCTTAGGGCTAGAGGCAGATACGCAGTATTTT,CASSLGLEADTQYF,NA,TRBV7-2,NA,TRBJ2-3
NA,CASSLAVGGGTYERYF,NA,TRBV3-1,NA,TRBJ2-7
TGTGCCAGCAGTGCTCTGGCCCCCGGCACAGATACGCAGTATTTT,CASSALAPGTDTQYF,many,TRBV25-1,NA,TRBJ2-3